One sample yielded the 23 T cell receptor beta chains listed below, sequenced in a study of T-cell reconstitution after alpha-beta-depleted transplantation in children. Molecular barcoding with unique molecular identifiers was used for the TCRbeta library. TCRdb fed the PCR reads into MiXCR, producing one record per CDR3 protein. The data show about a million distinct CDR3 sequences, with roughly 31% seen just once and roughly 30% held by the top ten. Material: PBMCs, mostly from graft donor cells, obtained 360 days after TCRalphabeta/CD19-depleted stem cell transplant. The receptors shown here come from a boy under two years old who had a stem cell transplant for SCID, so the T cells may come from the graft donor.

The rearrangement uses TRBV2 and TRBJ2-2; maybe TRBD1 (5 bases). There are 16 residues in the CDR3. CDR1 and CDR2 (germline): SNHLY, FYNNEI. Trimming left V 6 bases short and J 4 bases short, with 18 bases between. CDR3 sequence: CASRGTGFPVTGELFF. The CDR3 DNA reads TGTGCCAGCAGGGGCACAGGCTTCCCAGTCACCGGGGAGCTGTTTTTT.

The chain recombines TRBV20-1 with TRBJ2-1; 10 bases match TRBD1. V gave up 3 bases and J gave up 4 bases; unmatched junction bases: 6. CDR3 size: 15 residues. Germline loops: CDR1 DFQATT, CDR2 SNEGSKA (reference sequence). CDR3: CSASPRDRGYNEQFF. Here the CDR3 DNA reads TGCAGTGCTAGCCCCCGGGACAGGGGTTACAATGAGCAGTTCTTC.

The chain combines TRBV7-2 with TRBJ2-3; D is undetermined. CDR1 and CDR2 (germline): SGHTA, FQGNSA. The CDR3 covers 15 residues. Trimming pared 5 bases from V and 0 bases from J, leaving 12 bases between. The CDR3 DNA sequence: TGTGCCAGCAGCCCAGCCAGTAAGAGCACAGATACGCAGTATTTT. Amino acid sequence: CASSPASKSTDTQYF.

CDR3 sequence (DNA): TGTGCCAGCAGTTTTAGGACTAGCGGCCAAGAGACCCAGTACTTC. Its protein product is CASSFRTSGQETQYF. The genes are TRBV12-3 or TRBV12-4 and TRBJ2-5; the match to TRBD2 covers 10 bases. The CDR3 is 15 residues long. V dropped 3 bases and J dropped 1; count of bases not matched to a gene: 2.

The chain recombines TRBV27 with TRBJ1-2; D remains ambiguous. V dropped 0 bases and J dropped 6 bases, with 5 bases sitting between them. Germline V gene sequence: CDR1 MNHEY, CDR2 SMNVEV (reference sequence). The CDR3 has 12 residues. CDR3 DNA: TGTGCCAGCAGTTTATCGGGGAATGGCTACACCTTC. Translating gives CASSLSGNGYTF.

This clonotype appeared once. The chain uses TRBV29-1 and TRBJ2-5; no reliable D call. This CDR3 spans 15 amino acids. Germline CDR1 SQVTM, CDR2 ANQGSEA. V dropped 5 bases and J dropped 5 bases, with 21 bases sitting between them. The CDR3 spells CSVWAAFLWRETQYF. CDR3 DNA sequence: TGCAGCGTTTGGGCAGCTTTCTTGTGGCGGGAGACCCAGTACTTC.

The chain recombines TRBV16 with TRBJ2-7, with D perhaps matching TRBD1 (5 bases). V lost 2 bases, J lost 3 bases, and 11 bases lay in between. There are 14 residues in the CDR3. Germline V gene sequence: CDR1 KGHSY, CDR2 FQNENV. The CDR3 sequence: CASSQTDTGYEQYF. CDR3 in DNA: TGTGCCAGCAGCCAAACAGATACAGGCTACGAGCAGTACTTC. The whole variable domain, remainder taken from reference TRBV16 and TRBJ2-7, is GEEVAQTPKHLVRGEGQKAKLYCAPIKGHSYVFWYQQVLKNEFKFLISFQNENVFDETGMPKERFSAKCLPNSPCSLEIQATKLEDSAVYFCASSQTDTGYEQYFGPGTRLTVT.

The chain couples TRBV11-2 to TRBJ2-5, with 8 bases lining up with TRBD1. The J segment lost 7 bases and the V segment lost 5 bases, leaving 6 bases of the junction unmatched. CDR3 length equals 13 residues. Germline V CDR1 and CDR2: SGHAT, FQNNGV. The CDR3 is CASSPDRAGTQYF. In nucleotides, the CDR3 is TGTGCCAGCAGCCCGGACAGGGCTGGGACCCAGTACTTC. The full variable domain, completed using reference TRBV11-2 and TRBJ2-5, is EAGVAQSPRYKIIEKRQSVAFWCNPISGHATLYWYQQILGQGPKLLIQFQNNGVVDDSQLPKDRFSAERLKGVDSTLKIQPAKLEDSAVYLCASSPDRAGTQYFGPGTRLLVL.

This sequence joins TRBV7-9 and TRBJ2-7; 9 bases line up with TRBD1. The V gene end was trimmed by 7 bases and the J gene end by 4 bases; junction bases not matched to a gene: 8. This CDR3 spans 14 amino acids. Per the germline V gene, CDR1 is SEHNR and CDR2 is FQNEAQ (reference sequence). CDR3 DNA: TGTGCCAGCATGAGGACAGGGGTTTCATACGAGCAGTACTTC. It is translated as CASMRTGVSYEQYF.

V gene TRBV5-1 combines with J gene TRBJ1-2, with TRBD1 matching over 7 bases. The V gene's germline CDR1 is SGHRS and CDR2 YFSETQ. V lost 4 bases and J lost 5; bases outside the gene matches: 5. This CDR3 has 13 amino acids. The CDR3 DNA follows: TGCGCCAGCAGCCTAAACAGGGGATATGGCTACACCTTC. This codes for CASSLNRGYGYTF.

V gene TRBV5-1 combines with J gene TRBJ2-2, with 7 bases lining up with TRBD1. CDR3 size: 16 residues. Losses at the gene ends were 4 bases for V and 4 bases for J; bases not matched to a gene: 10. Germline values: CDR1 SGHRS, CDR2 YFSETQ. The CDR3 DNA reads TGCGCCAGCAGCAAGGGACAGATCCTGAGCACCGGGGAGCTGTTTTTT. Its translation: CASSKGQILSTGELFF.

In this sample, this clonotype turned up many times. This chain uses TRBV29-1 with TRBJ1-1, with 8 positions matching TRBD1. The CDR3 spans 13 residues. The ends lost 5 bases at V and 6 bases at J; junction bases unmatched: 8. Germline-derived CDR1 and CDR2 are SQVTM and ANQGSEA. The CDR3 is CSVRRTGKAEAFF. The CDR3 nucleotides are TGCAGCGTTCGCAGGACAGGGAAGGCTGAAGCTTTCTTT.

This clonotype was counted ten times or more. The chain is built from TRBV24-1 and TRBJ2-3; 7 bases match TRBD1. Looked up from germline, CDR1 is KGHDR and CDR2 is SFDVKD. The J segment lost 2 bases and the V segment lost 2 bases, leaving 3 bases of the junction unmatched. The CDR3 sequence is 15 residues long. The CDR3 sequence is CATSDSGQNTDTQYF. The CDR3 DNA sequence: TGTGCCACCAGTGATTCGGGACAGAACACAGATACGCAGTATTTT.

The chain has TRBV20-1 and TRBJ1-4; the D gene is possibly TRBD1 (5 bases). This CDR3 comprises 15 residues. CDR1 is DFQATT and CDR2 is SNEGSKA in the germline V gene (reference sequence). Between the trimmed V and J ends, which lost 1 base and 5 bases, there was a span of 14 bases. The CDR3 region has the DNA TGCAGTGCTAGAGCCGGGACCGCTCCGAATGAAAAACTGTTTTTT. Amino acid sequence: CSARAGTAPNEKLFF.

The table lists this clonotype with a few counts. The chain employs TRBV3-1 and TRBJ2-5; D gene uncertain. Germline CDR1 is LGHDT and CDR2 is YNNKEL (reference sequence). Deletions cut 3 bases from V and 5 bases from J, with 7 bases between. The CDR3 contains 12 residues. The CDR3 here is CASSQLSETQYF. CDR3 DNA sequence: TGTGCCAGCAGCCAGCTGAGCGAGACCCAGTACTTC.

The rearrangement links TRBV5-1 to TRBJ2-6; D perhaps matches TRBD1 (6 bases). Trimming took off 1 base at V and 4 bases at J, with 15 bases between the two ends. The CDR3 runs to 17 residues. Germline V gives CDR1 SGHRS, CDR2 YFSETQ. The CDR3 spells CASSLLPQGSGANVLTF. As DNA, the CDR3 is TGCGCCAGCAGCTTGTTACCCCAGGGGAGCGGGGCCAACGTCCTGACTTTC.

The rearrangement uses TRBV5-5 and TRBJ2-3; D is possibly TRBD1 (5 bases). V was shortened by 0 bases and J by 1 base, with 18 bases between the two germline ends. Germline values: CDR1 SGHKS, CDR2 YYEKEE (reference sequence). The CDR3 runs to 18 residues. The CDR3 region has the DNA TGTGCCAGCAGCTTGGAAGTTCAGGGAAGGGCACGCACAGATACGCAGTATTTT. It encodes CASSLEVQGRARTDTQYF.

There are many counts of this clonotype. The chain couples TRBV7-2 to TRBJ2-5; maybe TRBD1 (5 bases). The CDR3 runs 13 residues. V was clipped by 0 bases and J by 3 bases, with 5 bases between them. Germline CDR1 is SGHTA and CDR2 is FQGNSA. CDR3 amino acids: CASSLAREETQYF. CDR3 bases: TGTGCCAGCAGCTTAGCCAGGGAAGAGACCCAGTACTTC.

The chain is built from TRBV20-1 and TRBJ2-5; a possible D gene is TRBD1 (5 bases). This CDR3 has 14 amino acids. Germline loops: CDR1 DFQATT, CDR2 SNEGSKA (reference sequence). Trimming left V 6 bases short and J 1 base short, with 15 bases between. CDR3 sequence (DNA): TGCAGTGCCCCGTCGACAGTCCTCCAAGAGACCCAGTACTTC. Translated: CSAPSTVLQETQYF.

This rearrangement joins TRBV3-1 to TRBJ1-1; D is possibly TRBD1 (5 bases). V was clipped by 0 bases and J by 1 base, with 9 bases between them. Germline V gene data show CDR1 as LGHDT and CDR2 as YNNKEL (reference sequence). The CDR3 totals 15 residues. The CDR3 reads CASSQEGHRNTEAFF. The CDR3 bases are TGTGCCAGCAGCCAAGAAGGACATAGGAACACTGAAGCTTTCTTT.

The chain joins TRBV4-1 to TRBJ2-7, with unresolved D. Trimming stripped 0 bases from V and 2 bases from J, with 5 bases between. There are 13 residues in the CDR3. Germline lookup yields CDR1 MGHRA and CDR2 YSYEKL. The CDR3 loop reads CASSQEGTYEQYF. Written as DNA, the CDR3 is TGCGCCAGCAGCCAAGAAGGCACCTACGAGCAGTACTTC.

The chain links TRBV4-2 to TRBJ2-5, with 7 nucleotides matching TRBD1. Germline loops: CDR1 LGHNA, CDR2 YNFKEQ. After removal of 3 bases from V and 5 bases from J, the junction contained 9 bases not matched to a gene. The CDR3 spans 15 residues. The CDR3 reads CASSHFLGGAETQYF. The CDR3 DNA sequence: TGTGCCAGCAGCCACTTCTTAGGGGGCGCGGAGACCCAGTACTTC.

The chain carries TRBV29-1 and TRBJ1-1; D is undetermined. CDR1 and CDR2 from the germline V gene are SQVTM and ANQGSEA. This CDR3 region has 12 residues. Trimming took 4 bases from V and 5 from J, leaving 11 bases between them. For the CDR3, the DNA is TGCAGCGTTGTTCCATTGAGGACTGAAGCTTTCTTT. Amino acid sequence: CSVVPLRTEAFF. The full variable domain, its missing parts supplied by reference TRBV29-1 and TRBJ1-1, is SAVISQKPSRDICQRGTSLTIQCQVDSQVTMMFWYRQQPGQSLTLIATANQGSEATYESGFVIDKFPISRPNLTFSTLTVSNMSPEDSSIYLCSVVPLRTEAFFGQGTRLTVV.